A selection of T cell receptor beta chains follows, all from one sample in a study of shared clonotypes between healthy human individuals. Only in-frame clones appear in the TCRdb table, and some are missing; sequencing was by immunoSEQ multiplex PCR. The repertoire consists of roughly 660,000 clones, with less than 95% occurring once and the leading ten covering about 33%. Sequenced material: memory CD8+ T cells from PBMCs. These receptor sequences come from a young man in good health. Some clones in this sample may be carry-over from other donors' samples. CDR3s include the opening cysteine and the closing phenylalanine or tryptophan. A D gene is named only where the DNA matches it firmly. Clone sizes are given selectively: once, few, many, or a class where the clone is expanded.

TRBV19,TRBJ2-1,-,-,TGTGCCAGTAGTGCTCGGACTCCTACTAGCTCCTACAATGAGCAGTTCTTC,CASSARTPTSSYNEQFF
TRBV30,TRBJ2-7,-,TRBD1,TGTGCCGCCTGGACAGGGCTCTCCTACGAGCAGTACTTC,CAAWTGLSYEQYF
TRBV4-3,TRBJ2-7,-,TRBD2,TGCGCCAGCAGCCAAGATCCTAGCGGGAAGTCCTACGAGCAGTACTTC,CASSQDPSGKSYEQYF
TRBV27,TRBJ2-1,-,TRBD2,TGTGCCAGCAGTCTGATAGCGGGAGGGCCCCGTGAGCAGTTCTTC,CASSLIAGGPREQFF
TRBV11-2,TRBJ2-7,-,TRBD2,TGTGCCAGCACCGGGACTAGCGCCTCCTACGAGCAGTACTTC,CASTGTSASYEQYF
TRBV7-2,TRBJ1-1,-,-,TGTGCCAGCAGCTTAGGGGTGGGCACTGAAGCTTTCTTT,CASSLGVGTEAFF
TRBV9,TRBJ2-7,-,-,TGTGCCAGCAGTACCTCCGGGACCACGGGATACGAGCAGTACTTC,CASSTSGTTGYEQYF
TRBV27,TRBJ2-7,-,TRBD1,TGTGCCAGCAGGGGGGACAGGAGCTCCTACGAGCAGTACTTC,CASRGDRSSYEQYF
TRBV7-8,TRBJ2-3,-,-,TGTGCCAGCAGCTTAGCATTCTCGCACAGGGAGGGGGTGAATACGCAGTATTTT,CASSLAFSHREGVNTQYF
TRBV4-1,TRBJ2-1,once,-,TGCGCCAGCAGCCAACCAATCGGCGGAAGCTCCTACAATGAGCAGTTCTTC,CASSQPIGGSSYNEQFF